This T cell receptor beta chain was sequenced during a study of T cells in Graves' hyperthyroidism and ophthalmopathy (dated by TCRdb to about 2019). Background on the whole study: Peripheral blood samples were taken at initial diagnosis, before any treatment was given. A discovery cohort of roughly 96 patients, about 40 with Graves' ophthalmopathy and about 60 with stable Graves' hyperthyroidism, was used to find distinguishing TCR V-J signatures. Prospective prediction of ophthalmopathy was tested in an independent validation cohort consisting of about 20 hyperthyroidism patients and over 15 patients who later progressed to ophthalmopathy. For training and testing, the roughly 100 patients in the discovery cohort were randomly divided in a 7:3 ratio. Thyroid tissue and blood T-cell repertoires from six or seven Graves' hyperthyroidism patients were also compared in the study. Once sampling was done, hyperthyroidism patients were given methimazole at a starting dose of 30 mg daily, whereas ophthalmopathy patients were given high-dose intravenous methylprednisolone. The paper reports TCR Vbeta CDR3 sequencing of some 140 peripheral blood samples: over 40 ophthalmopathy, fewer than 85 hyperthyroidism and approximately 17 progressor patients. Results and caveats for the whole study, not just this receptor: A 13 V-J signature model separated ophthalmopathy from stable hyperthyroidism, with approximately 87% sensitivity and approximately 81% specificity in cross-validation and 80%/75% in testing. Sample size was not statistically predetermined, and blinding of investigators to group allocation was not performed. Blood samples also contained most of the expanded thyroid clonotypes (frequency above 0.001), which suggests that blood repertoires may reflect thyroid immune responses. In validation, progression to ophthalmopathy was predicted by the model with 70.59% sensitivity and 72% to 85% specificity, a median of about 6.4 months before onset.

Ophthalmopathy patients had moderately to severely active disease, with a Clinical Activity Score of 3 or more, a NOSPECS grade of 4 or more, and a disease duration of less than 3 months. Exclusion was applied to patients with uncontrolled infections, other autoimmune diseases, pregnancy or lactation. Diagnoses relied on clinical symptoms, serum thyroxine and TRAb, thyroid ultrasound and orbital computed tomography. Ficoll-Paque density gradient centrifugation was used to isolate PBMCs from around 9.1 ml of fresh peripheral blood. Total RNA was extracted using Trizol reagent, and RNA quality was assessed on an Agilent 2100 Bioanalyzer. TCR beta CDR3 regions were amplified from RNA transcripts. A first-round RT-PCR of the TCR CDR3 used the HTBI primer set with the Qiagen OneStep RT-PCR kit. A second multiplex PCR round built the libraries, followed by size selection and purification. The libraries were sequenced on an Illumina HiSeq2000 using paired-end 100 bp reads. In the authors' own workflow: Raw data were processed with SOAPnuke, discarding reads with adapters, uncalled bases, mean Phred below 15, or no exact constant-primer or identifier match. High-quality paired reads were merged with COPE v1.2.5, and unique nucleotide sequences were defined as clonotypes. MiTCR v1.1 was used to align clonotypes to the IMGT TRBV, TRBD and TRBJ reference segments. The analysis was restricted to V-J combinations with a frequency above 0.0001, which together covered 99.2% of the repertoires. A TCS score was defined as the ratio of F50 (clonal expansion) to E x V (chaos), with BLOSUM62-based TCRdist applied between CDR3 peptides within each V-J. Welch's t-statistics and random forest reduced just over 500 V-J features to 13, which were used in a naive Bayes classifier (R e1071). In-frame beta chains were kept once TCRdb had trimmed the public reads at Q25 with fastp and called clones with MiXCR. Each record represents a unique CDR3 protein, reported with the most common genes and DNA among its rows. These V and J calls are TCRdb output, not the study's own analysis. The sample table holds about 600,000 distinct CDR3 sequences, of which 15% to 20% were seen once. Roughly 3.4% of the sample comes from the top ten.

There are a few counts of this clonotype. Which antigen it targets is not known. Base qualities are not provided; no much larger clone lies one nucleotide away. The sample taken for sequencing was blood. This TCR derives from a middle-aged woman with Graves' ophthalmopathy.

DNA sequence: TGTGCCAGCAGTTTTCGGTCTACTCCAGGCTACACCTTC. This is translated as CASSFRSTPGYTF. The chain is made from TRBV12-3 or TRBV12-4 and TRBJ1-2; the D gene cannot be resolved reliably. At the junction V is shortened by 3 bases and J by 8 bases, with 13 bases in between. Including cysteine and phenylalanine, the CDR3 has 13 amino acids. The CDR3 DNA has 39 bases and is translated from base 1.